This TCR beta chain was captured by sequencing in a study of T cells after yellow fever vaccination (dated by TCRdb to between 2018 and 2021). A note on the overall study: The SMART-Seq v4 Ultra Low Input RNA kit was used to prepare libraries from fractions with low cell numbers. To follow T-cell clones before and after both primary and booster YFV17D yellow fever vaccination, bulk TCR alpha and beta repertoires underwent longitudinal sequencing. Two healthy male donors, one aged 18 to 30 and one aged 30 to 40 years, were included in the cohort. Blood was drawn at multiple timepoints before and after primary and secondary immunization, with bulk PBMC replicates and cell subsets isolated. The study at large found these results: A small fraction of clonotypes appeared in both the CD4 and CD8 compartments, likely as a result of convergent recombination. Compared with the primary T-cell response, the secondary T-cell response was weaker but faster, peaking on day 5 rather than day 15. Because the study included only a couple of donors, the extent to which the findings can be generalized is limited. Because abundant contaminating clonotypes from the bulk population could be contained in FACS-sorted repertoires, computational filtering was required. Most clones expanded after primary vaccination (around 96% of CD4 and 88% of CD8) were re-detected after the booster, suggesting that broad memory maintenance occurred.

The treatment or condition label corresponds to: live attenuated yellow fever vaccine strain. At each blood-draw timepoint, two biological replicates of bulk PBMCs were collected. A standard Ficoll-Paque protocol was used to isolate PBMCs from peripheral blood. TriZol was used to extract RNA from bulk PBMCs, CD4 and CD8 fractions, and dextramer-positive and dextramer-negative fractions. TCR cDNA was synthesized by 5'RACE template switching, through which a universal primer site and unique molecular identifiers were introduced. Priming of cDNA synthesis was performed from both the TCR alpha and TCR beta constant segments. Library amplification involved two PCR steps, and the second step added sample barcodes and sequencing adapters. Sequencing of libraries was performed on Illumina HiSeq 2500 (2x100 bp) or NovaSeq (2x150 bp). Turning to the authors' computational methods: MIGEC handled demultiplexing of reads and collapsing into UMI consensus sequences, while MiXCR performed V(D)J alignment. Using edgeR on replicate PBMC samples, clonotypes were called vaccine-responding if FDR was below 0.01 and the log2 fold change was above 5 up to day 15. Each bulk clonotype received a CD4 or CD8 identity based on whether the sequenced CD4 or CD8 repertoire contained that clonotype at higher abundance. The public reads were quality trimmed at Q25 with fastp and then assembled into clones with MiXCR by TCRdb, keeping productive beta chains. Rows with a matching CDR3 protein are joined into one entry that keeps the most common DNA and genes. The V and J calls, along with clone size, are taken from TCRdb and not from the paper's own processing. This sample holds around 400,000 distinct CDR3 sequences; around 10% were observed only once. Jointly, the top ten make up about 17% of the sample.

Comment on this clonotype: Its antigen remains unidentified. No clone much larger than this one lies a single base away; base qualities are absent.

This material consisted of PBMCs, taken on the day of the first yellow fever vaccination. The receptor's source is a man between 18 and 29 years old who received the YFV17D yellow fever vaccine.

The CDR3 corresponds to CASSQFRGGAGETQYF. Here is the DNA: TGCGCCAGCAGCCAATTTAGGGGGGGAGCGGGAGAGACCCAGTACTTC. The chain was built from TRBV4-3 and TRBJ2-5; TRBD2 is a possible D gene, resting on 7 matching bases. The germline V gene provides CDR1 LGHNA and CDR2 YSLEER. Counted from cysteine to phenylalanine, this CDR3 has 16 amino acids. The DNA shown is the 48-base CDR3, in frame from base 1. V lost 2 bases and J lost 4 bases; the stretch between them is 17 bases long.